This record covers a single T cell receptor (beta chain). The sample originates from a study of control samples from healthy donors and cancer patients. Germline lookup yields CDR1 SGHTS and CDR2 YDEGEE. V lost 3 bases and J lost 7, with 17 bases in between. This CDR3 spans 15 amino acids. The protocol was immunoSEQ multiplex PCR, while the TCRdb copy is restricted to in-frame clones and leaves out a portion. The data hold some 170,000 clones, with 90% to 95% observed a single time. This rearrangement joins TRBV5-8 to TRBJ1-5; D is uncertain. This clonotype was sampled from a man aged 55 to 70 with colorectal cancer. What was sequenced was PBMCs. The CDR3 spells CASSSEYGRYQPQHF. The CDR3 nucleotides read TGTGCCAGCAGCTCCGAATATGGGAGGTACCAGCCCCAGCATTTT.